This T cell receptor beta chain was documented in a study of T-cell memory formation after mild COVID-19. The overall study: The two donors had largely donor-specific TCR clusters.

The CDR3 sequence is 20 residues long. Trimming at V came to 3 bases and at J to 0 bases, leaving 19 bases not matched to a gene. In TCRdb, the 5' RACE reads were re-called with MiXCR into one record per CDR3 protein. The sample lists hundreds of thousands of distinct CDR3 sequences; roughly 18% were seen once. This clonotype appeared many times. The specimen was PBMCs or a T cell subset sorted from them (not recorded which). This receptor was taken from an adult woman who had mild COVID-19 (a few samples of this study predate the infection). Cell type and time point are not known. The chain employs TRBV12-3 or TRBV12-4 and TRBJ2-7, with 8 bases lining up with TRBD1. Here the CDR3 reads CASSFRIGGTGASISYEQYF. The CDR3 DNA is TGTGCCAGCAGTTTTCGTATAGGTGGGACAGGCGCTTCTATCTCCTACGAGCAGTACTTC.